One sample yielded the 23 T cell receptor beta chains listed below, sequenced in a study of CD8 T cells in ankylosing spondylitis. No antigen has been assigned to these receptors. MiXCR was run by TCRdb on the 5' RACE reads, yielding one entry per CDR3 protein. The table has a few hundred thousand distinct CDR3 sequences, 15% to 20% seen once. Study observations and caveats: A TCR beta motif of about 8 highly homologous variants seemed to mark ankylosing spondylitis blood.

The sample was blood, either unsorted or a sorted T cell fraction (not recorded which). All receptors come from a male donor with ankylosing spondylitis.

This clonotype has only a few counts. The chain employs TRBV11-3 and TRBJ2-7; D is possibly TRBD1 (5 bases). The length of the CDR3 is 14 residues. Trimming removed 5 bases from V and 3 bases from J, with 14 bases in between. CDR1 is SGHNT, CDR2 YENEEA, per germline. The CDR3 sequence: CASSPRVGYYEQYF. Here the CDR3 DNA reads TGTGCCAGCAGCCCCAGGGTTGGGTACTACGAGCAGTACTTC.

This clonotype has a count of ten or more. The chain's CDR3 is CASSQNYEQYF. In DNA, the CDR3 is TGTGCCAGCAGCCAAAACTACGAGCAGTACTTC. The V and J genes are TRBV3-1 and TRBJ2-7; D unclear. Trimming removed 2 bases from V and 3 bases from J, with 2 bases in between. The CDR3 length is 11 residues. Per the germline V gene, CDR1 is LGHDT and CDR2 is YNNKEL (reference sequence).

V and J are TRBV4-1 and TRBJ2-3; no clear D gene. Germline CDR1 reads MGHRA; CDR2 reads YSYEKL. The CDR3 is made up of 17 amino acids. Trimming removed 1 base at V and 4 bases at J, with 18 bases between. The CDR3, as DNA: TGCGCCAGCAGCCAAGGTCTTGCACGGAGCTTGGCAGATACGCAGTATTTT. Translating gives CASSQGLARSLADTQYF.

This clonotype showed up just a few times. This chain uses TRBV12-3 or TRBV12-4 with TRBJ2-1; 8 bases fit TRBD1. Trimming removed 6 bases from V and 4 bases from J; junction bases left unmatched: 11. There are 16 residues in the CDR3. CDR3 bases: TGTGCCAGCAGCAAGCCTCCGGGACAGGTTTACAATGAGCAGTTCTTC. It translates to CASSKPPGQVYNEQFF.

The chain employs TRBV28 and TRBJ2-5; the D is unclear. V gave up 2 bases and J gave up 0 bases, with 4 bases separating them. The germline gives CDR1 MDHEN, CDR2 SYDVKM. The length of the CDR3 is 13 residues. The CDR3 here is CASSLPYQETQYF. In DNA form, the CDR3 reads TGTGCCAGCAGTTTACCGTACCAAGAGACCCAGTACTTC.

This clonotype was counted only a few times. Here the CDR3 DNA reads TGCAGTGCTCAGAGCCGGAGCTCTGGAAACACCATATATTTT. Its translation is CSAQSRSSGNTIYF. The V and J genes are TRBV20-1 and TRBJ1-3; D gene unclear. The CDR3 contains 14 residues. Germline-derived CDR1 and CDR2 are DFQATT and SNEGSKA (reference sequence). V lost 5 bases and J lost 0, with 11 bases in between.

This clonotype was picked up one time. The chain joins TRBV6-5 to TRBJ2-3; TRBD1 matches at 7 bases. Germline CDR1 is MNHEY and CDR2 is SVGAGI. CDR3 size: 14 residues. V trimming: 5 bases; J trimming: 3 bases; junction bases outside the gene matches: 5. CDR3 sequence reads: CASSTGDRTDTQYF. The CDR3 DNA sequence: TGTGCCAGCAGTACTGGGGACAGAACAGATACGCAGTATTTT.

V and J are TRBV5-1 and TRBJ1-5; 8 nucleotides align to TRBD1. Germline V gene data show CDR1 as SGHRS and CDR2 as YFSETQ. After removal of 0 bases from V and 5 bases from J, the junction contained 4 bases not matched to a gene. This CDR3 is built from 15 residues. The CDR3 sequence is CASSLEGQVHQPQHF. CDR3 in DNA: TGCGCCAGCAGCTTGGAGGGACAGGTCCATCAGCCCCAGCATTTT. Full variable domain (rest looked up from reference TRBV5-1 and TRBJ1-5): KAGVTQTPRYLIKTRGQQVTLSCSPISGHRSVSWYQQTPGQGLQFLFEYFSETQRNKGNFPGRFSGRQFSNSRSEMNVSTLELGDSALYLCASSLEGQVHQPQHFGDGTRLSIL.

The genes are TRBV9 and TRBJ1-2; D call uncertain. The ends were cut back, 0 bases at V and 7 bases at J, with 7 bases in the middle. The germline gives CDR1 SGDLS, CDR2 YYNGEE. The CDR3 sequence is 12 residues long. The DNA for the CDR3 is TGTGCCAGCAGCGTAGTGGCAGGTGGCTACACCTTC. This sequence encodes CASSVVAGGYTF.

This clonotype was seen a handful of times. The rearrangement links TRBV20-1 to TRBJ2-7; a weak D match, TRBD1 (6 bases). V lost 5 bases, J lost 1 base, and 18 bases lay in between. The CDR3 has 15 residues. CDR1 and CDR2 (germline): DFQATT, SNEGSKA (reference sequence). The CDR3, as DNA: TGCAGTGCTGGCCAACTACAGGGCCCATCCTACGAGCAGTACTTC. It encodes CSAGQLQGPSYEQYF.

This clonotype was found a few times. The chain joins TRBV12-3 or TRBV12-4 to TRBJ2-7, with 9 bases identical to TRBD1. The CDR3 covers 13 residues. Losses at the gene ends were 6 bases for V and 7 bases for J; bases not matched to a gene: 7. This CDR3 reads CASRTGGINEQYF. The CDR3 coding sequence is TGTGCCAGCAGGACAGGGGGGATTAATGAGCAGTACTTC.

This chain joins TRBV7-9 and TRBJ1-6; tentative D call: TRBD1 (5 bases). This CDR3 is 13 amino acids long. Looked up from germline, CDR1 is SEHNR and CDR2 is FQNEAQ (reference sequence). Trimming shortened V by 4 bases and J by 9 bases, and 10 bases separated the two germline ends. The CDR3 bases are TGTGCCAGCAGCTCAGGGTTCGGTTCACCCCTCCACTTT. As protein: CASSSGFGSPLHF. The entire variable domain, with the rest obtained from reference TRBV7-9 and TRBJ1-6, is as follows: DTGVSQNPRHKITKRGQNVTFRCDPISEHNRLYWYRQTLGQGPEFLTYFQNEAQLEKSRLLSDRFSAERPKGSFSTLEIQRTEQGDSAMYLCASSSGFGSPLHFGNGTRLTVT.

The CDR3 bases are TGCGCCAGCAGCTTCCAGACAGATAACACCGGGGAGCTGTTTTTT. Protein sequence: CASSFQTDNTGELFF. The gene calls are TRBV5-1 and TRBJ2-2, with D tentatively TRBD1 (5 bases). Trimming removed 2 bases from V and 2 bases from J, with 10 bases in between. From germline, CDR1 is SGHRS and CDR2 YFSETQ. The CDR3 has 15 residues.

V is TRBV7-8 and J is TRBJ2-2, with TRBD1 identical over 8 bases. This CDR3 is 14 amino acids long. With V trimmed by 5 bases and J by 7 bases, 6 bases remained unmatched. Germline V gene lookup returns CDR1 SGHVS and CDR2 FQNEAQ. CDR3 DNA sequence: TGTGCCAGCAGCCCCAGGGGGCGCGGCGGGGAGCTGTTTTTT. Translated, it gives CASSPRGRGGELFF.

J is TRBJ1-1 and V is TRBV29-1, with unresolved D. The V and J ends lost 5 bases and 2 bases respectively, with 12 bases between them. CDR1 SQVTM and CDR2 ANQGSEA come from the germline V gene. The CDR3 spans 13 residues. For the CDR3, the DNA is TGCAGCGTTTTTCGGGCCCAAAACACTGAAGCTTTCTTT. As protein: CSVFRAQNTEAFF.

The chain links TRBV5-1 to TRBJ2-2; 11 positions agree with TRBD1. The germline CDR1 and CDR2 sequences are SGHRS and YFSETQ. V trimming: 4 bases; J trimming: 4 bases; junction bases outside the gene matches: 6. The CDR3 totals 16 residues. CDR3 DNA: TGCGCCAGCAGCCACGGACAGGGGGCGGTCACCGGGGAGCTGTTTTTT. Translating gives CASSHGQGAVTGELFF.

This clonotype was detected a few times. The chain's CDR3 is CASGTSGGQTVGQFF. CDR3 coding DNA: TGTGCCAGCGGGACTAGCGGGGGGCAGACGGTGGGGCAGTTCTTC. The V call is TRBV2, the J call TRBJ2-1; the match to TRBD2 covers 15 bases. Unmatched junction bases numbered 11, after V lost 8 bases and J lost 12 bases. The CDR3 has 15 amino acids. CDR1 and CDR2 from the germline V gene are SNHLY and FYNNEI.

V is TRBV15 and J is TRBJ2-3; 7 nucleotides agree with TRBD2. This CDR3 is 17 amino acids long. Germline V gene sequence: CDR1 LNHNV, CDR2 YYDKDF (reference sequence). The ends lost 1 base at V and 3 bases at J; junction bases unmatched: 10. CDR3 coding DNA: TGTGCCACCAGCAGAGTTGGTATTAGCGGGTCTACAGATACGCAGTATTTT. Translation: CATSRVGISGSTDTQYF.

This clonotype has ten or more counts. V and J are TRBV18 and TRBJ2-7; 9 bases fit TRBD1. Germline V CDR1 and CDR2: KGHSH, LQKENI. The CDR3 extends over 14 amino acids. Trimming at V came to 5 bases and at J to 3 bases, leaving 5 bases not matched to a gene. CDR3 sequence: CASSNGQGHYEQYF. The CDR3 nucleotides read TGTGCCAGCTCAAACGGACAGGGGCACTACGAGCAGTACTTC.

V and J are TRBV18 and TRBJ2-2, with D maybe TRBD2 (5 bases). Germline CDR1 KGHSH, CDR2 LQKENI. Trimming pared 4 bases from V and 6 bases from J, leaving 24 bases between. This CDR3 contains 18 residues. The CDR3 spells CASSRSQAAGGSPGELFF. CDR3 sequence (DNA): TGTGCCAGCTCACGAAGCCAAGCGGCAGGCGGCTCGCCCGGGGAGCTGTTTTTT.

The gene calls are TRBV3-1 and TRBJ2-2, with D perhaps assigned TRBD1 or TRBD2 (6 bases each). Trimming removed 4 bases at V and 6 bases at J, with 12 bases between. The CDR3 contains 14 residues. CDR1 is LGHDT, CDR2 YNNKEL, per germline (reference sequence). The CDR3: CASSPGGRAGELFF. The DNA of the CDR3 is TGTGCCAGCAGCCCCGGGGGCAGGGCCGGGGAGCTGTTTTTT.

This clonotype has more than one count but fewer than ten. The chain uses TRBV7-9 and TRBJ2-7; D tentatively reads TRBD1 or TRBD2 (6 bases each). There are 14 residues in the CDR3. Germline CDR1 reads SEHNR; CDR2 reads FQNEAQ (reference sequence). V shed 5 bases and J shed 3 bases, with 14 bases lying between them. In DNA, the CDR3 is TGTGCCAGCAGCCCCGGGGGCAGCTACTACGAGCAGTACTTC. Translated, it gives CASSPGGSYYEQYF.

The CDR3 sequence: CASSIGTDSPLHF. CDR3 sequence (DNA): TGTGCCAGCAGCATAGGGACAGATTCACCCCTCCACTTT. This sequence joins TRBV7-3 and TRBJ1-6, with 7 positions matching TRBD1. CDR3 length: 13 amino acids. Germline V gene data show CDR1 as SGHTA and CDR2 as FQGTGA. The V and J ends lost 5 bases and 8 bases, in that order; junction bases with no gene match: 3.